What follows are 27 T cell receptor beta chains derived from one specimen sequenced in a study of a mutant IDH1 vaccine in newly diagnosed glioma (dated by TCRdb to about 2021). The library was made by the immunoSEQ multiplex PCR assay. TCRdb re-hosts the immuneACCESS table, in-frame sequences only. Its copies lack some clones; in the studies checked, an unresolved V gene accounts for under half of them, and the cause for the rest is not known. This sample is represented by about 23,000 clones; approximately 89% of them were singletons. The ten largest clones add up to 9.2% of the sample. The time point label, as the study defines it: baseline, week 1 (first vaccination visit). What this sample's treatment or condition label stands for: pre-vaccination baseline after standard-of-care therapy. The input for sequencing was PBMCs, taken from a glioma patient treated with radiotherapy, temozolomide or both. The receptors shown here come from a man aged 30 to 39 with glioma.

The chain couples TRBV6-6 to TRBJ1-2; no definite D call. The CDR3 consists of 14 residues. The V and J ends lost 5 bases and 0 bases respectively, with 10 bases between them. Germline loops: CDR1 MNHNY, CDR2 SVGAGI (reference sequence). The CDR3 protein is CASSPQVSNYGYTF. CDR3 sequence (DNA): TGTGCCAGCAGTCCCCAGGTTTCTAACTATGGCTACACCTTC.

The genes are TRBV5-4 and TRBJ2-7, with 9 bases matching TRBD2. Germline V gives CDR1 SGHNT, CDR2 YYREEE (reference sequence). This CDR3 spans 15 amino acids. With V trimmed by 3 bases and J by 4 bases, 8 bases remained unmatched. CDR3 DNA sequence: TGTGCCAGCAGCTCCCCGAGGACTAGCGTGTACGAGCAGTACTTC. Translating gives CASSSPRTSVYEQYF.

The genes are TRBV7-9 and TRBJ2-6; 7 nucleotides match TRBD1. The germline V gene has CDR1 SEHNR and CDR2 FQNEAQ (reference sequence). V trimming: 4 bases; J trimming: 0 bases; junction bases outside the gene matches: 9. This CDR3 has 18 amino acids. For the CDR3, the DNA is TGTGCCAGCAGCTCTAAAAGACAGGGAAACTCTGGGGCCAACGTCCTGACTTTC. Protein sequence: CASSSKRQGNSGANVLTF.

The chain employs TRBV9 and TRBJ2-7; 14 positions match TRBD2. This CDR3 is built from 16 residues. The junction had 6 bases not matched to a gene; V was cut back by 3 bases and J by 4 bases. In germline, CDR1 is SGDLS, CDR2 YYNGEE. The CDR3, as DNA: TGTGCCAGCAGCGGACTAGCGGGAGGGCCATTTTACGAGCAGTACTTC. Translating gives CASSGLAGGPFYEQYF.

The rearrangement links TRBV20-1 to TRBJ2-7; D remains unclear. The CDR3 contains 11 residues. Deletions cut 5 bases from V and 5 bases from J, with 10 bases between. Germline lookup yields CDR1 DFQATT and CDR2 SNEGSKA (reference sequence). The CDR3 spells CSAVYSHEQYF. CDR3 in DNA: TGCAGTGCTGTGTATTCTCACGAGCAGTACTTC.

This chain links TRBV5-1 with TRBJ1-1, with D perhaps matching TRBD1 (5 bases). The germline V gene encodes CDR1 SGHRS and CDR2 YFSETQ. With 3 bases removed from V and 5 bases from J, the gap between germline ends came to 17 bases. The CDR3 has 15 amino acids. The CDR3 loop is CASSSLDSRGTEAFF. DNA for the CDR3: TGCGCCAGCAGCTCCCTCGACAGTCGGGGGACTGAAGCTTTCTTT. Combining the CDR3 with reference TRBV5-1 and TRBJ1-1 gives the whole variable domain KAGVTQTPRYLIKTRGQQVTLSCSPISGHRSVSWYQQTPGQGLQFLFEYFSETQRNKGNFPGRFSGRQFSNSRSEMNVSTLELGDSALYLCASSSLDSRGTEAFFGQGTRLTVV.

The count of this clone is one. The CDR3 reads CASEGAIPPSGAFF. The CDR3 DNA reads as TGTGCCAGCGAGGGAGCCATTCCCCCCTCGGGAGCTTTCTTT. The chain recombines TRBV18 with TRBJ1-1; D call uncertain. CDR1 and CDR2 from the germline V gene are KGHSH and LQKENI. The CDR3 runs to 14 residues. V lost 8 bases and J 10 bases, leaving 23 bases between the germline ends.

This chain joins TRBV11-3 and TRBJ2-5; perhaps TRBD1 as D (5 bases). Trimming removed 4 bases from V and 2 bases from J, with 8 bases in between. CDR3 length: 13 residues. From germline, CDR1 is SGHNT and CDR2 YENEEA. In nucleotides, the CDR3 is TGTGCCAGCAGCTCCGGACAACAAGAGACCCAGTACTTC. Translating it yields CASSSGQQETQYF.

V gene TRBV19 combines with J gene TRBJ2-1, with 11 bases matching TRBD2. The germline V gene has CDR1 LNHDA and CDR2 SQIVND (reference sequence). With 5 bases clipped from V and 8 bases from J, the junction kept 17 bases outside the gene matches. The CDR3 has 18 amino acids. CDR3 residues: CASSSPRSSGRSLDEQFF. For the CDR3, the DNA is TGTGCCAGTAGTTCCCCTCGCTCTAGCGGGAGGTCGCTGGATGAGCAGTTCTTC.

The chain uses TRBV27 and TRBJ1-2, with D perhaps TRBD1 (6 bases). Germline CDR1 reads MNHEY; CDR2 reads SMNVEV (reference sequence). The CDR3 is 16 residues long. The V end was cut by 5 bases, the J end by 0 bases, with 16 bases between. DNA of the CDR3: TGTGCCAGCAGTCCAACCCCGGGGACAACTAACTATGGCTACACCTTC. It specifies CASSPTPGTTNYGYTF.

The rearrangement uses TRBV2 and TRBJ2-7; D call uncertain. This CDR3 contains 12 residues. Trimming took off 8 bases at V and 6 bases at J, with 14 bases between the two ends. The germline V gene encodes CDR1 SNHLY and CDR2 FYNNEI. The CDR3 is CASGLTPAEQYF. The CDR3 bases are TGTGCCAGCGGGCTGACACCGGCCGAGCAGTACTTC.

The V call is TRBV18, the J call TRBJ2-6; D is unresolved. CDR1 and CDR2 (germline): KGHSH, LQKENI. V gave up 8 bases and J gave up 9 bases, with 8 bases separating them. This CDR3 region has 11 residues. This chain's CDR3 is CASPNLNVLTF. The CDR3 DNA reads TGTGCCAGCCCGAATCTCAACGTCCTGACTTTC.

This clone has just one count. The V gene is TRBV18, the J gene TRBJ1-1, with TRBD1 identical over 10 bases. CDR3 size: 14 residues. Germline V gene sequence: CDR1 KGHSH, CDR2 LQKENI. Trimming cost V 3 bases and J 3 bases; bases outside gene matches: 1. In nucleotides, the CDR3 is TGTGCCAGCTCACCCGGGACAGGGGACACTGAAGCTTTCTTT. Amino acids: CASSPGTGDTEAFF.

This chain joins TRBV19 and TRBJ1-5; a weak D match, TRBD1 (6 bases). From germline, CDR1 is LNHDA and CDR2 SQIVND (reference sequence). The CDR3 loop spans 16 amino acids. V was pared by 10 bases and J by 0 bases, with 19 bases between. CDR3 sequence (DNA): TGTGCCACCGCCTACCTGGGGACACATAGCAATCAGCCCCAGCATTTT. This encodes CATAYLGTHSNQPQHF.

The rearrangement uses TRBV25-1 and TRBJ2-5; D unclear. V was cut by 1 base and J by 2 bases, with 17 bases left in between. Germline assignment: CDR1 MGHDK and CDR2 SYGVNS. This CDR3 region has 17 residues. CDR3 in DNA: TGTGCCAGCAGTGAATCTTTGGGGAATAGGCCTCAAGAGACCCAGTACTTC. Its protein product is CASSESLGNRPQETQYF. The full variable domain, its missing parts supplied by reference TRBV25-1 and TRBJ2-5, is EADIYQTPRYLVIGTGKKITLECSQTMGHDKMYWYQQDPGMELHLIHYSYGVNSTEKGDLSSESTVSRIRTEHFPLTLESARPSHTSQYLCASSESLGNRPQETQYFGPGTRLLVL.

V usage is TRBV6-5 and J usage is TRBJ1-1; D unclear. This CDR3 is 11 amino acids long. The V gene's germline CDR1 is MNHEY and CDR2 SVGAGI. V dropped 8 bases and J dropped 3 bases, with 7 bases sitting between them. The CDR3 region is CASQWHTEAFF. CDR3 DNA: TGTGCCAGCCAATGGCACACTGAAGCTTTCTTT.

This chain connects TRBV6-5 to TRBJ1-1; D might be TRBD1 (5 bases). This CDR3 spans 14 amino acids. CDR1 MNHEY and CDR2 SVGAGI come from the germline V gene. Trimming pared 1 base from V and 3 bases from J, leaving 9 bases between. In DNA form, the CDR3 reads TGTGCCAGCAGTTACTACGGGACGGACACTGAAGCTTTCTTT. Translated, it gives CASSYYGTDTEAFF.

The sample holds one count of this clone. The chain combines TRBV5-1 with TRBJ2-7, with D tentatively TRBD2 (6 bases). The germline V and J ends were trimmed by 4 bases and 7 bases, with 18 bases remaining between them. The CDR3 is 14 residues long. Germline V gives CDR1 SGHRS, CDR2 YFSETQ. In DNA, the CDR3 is TGCGCCAGCAGCCTGGAGGGCCGTGTCTGGGAGCAGTACTTC. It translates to CASSLEGRVWEQYF.

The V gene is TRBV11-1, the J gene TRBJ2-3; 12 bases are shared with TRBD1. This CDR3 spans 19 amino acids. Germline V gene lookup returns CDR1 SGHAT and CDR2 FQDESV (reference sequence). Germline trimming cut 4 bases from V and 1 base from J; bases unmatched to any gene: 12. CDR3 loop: CASSYPRDRGPTGTDTQYF. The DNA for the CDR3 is TGTGCCAGCAGCTACCCCCGGGACAGGGGGCCTACCGGCACAGATACGCAGTATTTT. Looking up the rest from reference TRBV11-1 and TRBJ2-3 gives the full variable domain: EAEVAQSPRYKITEKSQAVAFWCDPISGHATLYWYRQILGQGPELLVQFQDESVVDDSQLPKDRFSAERLKGVDSTLKIQPAELGDSAMYLCASSYPRDRGPTGTDTQYFGPGTRLTVL.

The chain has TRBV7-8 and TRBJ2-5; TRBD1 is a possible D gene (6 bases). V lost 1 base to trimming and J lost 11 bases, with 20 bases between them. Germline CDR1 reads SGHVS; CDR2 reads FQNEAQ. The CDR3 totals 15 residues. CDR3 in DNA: TGTGCCAGCAGCTTAGGAACAGGGTTCGGTTTGGAGCAGTACTTC. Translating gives CASSLGTGFGLEQYF. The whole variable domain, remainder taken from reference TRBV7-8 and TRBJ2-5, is GAGVSQSPRYKVAKRGQDVALRCDPISGHVSLFWYQQALGQGPEFLTYFQNEAQLDKSGLPSDRFFAERPEGSVSTLKIQRTQQEDSAVYLCASSLGTGFGLEQYFGPGTRLLVL.

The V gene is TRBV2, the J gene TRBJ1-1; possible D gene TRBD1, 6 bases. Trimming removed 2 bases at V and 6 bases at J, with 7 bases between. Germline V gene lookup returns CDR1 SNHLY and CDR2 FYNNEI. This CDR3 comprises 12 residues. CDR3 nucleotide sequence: TGTGCCAGCAGTGAACAGGGGCCTGAAGCTTTCTTT. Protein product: CASSEQGPEAFF.

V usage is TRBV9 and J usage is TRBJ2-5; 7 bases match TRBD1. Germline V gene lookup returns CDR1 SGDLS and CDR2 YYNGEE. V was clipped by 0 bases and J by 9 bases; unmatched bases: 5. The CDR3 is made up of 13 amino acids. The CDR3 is CASSVAGQAPQYF. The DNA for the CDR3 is TGTGCCAGCAGCGTAGCTGGACAGGCTCCCCAGTACTTC.

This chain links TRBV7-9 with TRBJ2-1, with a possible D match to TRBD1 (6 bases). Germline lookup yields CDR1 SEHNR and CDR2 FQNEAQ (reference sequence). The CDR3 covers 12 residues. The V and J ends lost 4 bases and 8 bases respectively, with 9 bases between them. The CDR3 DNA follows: TGTGCCAGCAGCTCCAGACAGGATGAGCAGTTCTTC. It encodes CASSSRQDEQFF. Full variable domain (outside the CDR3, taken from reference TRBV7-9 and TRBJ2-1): DTGVSQNPRHKITKRGQNVTFRCDPISEHNRLYWYRQTLGQGPEFLTYFQNEAQLEKSRLLSDRFSAERPKGSFSTLEIQRTEQGDSAMYLCASSSRQDEQFFGPGTRLTVL.

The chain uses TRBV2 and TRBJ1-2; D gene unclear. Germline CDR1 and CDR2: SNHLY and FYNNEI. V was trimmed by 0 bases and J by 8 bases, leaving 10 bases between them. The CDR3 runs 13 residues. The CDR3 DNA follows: TGTGCCAGCAGTGAAGCCAAAACGGGAGGCTACACCTTC. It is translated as CASSEAKTGGYTF.

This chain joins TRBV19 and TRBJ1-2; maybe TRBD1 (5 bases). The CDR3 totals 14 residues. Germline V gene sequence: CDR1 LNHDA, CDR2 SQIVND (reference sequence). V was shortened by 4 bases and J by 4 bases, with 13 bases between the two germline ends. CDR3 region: CASSNQGRGYGYTF. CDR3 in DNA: TGTGCCAGTAGTAACCAGGGACGGGGCTATGGCTACACCTTC.

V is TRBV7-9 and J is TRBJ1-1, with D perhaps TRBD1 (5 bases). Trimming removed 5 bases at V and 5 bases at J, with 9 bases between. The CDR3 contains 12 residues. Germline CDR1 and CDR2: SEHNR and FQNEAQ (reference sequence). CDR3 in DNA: TGTGCCAGCAGCGGGGGGGGAACTGAAGCTTTCTTT. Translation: CASSGGGTEAFF.

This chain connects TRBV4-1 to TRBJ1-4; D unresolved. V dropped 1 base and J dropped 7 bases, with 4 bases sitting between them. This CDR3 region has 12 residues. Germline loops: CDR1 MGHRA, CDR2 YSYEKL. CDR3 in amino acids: CASSQGREKLFF. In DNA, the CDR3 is TGCGCCAGCAGCCAAGGGCGTGAAAAACTGTTTTTT.